The 12 T cell receptor beta chains below come from one sample, sequenced in a study of blood T cells in healthy people across ages. Through a sample-barcoded 5' primer and a J-beta primer mix, a second PCR was run for roughly 7 to 12 cycles. TCRdb re-derived calls from the 5' RACE reads in MiXCR, one entry per CDR3 protein. The repertoire includes 730,000 or so distinct CDR3 sequences, roughly 41% of them detected once, and 25% to 35% sits in the top ten. The specimen sequenced was blood. The receptors here all came from a man aged 80 or over in good health.

The chain combines TRBV7-2 with TRBJ1-1; TRBD1 might be the D (5 bases). The V end lost 3 bases, the J end lost 3 bases, and 14 bases lay between the germline ends. CDR3 length: 15 amino acids. The V gene's germline CDR1 is SGHTA and CDR2 FQGNSA. The CDR3 sequence: CASSLAPGPYTEAFF. In nucleotides, the CDR3 is TGTGCCAGCAGCTTGGCCCCGGGACCTTACACTGAAGCTTTCTTT. The whole variable domain, remainder taken from reference TRBV7-2 and TRBJ1-1, is GAGVSQSPSNKVTEKGKDVELRCDPISGHTALYWYRQSLGQGLEFLIYFQGNSAPDKSGLPSDRFSAERTGGSVSTLTIQRTQQEDSAVYLCASSLAPGPYTEAFFGQGTRLTVV.

Only a few counts were recorded for this clonotype. CDR3 residues: CASSLRVAAGPSGEQYF. DNA for the CDR3: TGTGCCAGCAGCTTAAGAGTAGCAGCGGGCCCCTCTGGTGAGCAGTACTTC. The chain combines TRBV7-2 with TRBJ2-7, with D perhaps matching TRBD2 (6 bases). The CDR3 is 17 amino acids. Trimming left V 2 bases short and J 7 bases short, with 24 bases between. Germline lookup yields CDR1 SGHTA and CDR2 FQGNSA.

The chain joins TRBV20-1 to TRBJ2-7, with D perhaps TRBD1 or TRBD2 (5 bases each). This CDR3 region has 14 residues. The V gene's germline CDR1 is DFQATT and CDR2 SNEGSKA (reference sequence). Deletions cut 8 bases from V and 2 bases from J, with 19 bases between. This CDR3 reads CSPSRGRQTYEQYF. CDR3 in DNA: TGCAGTCCTTCTCGGGGACGGCAAACCTACGAGCAGTACTTC.

As concerns this clonotype: A read error may explain this, as a much larger clone is one base away. The chain recombines TRBV7-2 with TRBJ2-3; no definite D call. The CDR3 runs 13 residues. Germline V gene lookup returns CDR1 SGHTA and CDR2 FQGNSA. CDR3 DNA: TGTGCCGGCAGCTTAGCTCACACAGATACGCAGTATTTT. Translation: CAGSLAHTDTQYF.

This clonotype was picked up one time. The rearrangement uses TRBV4-3 and TRBJ1-4; D gene unclear. CDR3 length: 14 residues. In germline, CDR1 is LGHNA, CDR2 YSLEER. Trimming removed 0 bases from V and 4 bases from J, with 6 bases in between. Here the CDR3 reads CASSQDPFNEKLFF. The CDR3 DNA reads TGCGCCAGCAGCCAAGACCCTTTTAATGAAAAACTGTTTTTT.

The rearrangement joins TRBV20-1 to TRBJ2-7; the match to TRBD1 covers 10 bases. Germline CDR1 and CDR2: DFQATT and SNEGSKA (reference sequence). This CDR3 contains 14 residues. Trimming removed 6 bases from V and 5 bases from J; junction bases left unmatched: 10. As DNA, the CDR3 is TGCAGTGCCAGAAGGACAGGGGGTCCCAACGAGCAGTACTTC. Translation gives CSARRTGGPNEQYF.

This chain connects TRBV12-3 or TRBV12-4 to TRBJ2-5; 7 bases match TRBD2. Trimming took 1 base from V and 4 from J; bases not matched to a gene: 6. The CDR3 spans 15 residues. As DNA, the CDR3 is TGTGCCAGCAGTTTAGGGGGCGGGAGAAGAGAGACCCAGTACTTC. Its protein product is CASSLGGGRRETQYF.

The chain links TRBV6-2 or TRBV6-3 to TRBJ1-2, with unresolved D. Trimming cost V 0 bases and J 8 bases, with 22 bases left between them. CDR1 is MNHEY and CDR2 is SVGEGT in the germline V gene. The CDR3 is 17 amino acids. The CDR3 spells CASSYSKMDHPGIGYTF. Written as DNA, the CDR3 is TGTGCCAGCAGTTACTCGAAGATGGACCACCCCGGCATCGGCTACACCTTC.

This clonotype has a count of ten or more. The chain carries TRBV6-5 and TRBJ2-7, with D uncertain. The CDR3 spans 16 residues. Germline CDR1 and CDR2: MNHEY and SVGAGI. Deletions cut 2 bases from V and 0 bases from J, with 14 bases between. The CDR3 region has the DNA TGTGCCAGCAGTTACGACGTGGCAGATATCTCCTACGAGCAGTACTTC. Its translation: CASSYDVADISYEQYF.

J is TRBJ2-7 and V is TRBV11-1, with no clear D. The end of the DNA fits TRBJ2-5 better, so the J call may be wrong. CDR3 length: 15 amino acids. Germline V gene data show CDR1 as SGHAT and CDR2 as FQDESV (reference sequence). The CDR3 sequence: CASSLLIGFEETQYF. The CDR3 DNA reads as TGTGCCAGCAGCTTATTAATAGGGTTCGAGGAGACCCAGTACTTC.

This chain connects TRBV6-2 or TRBV6-3 to TRBJ2-3; D possibly corresponds to TRBD2 (5 bases). CDR1 and CDR2 (germline): MNHEY, SVGEGT. This CDR3 is 13 amino acids long. Trimming took 6 bases from V and 4 from J, leaving 11 bases between them. The CDR3 spells CASSPGIPDTQYF. CDR3 bases: TGTGCCAGCAGCCCGGGGATTCCAGATACGCAGTATTTT.

The chain joins TRBV10-2 to TRBJ2-5; unclear D gene. The V end lost 5 bases, the J end lost 13 bases, and 17 bases lay between the germline ends. This CDR3 has 12 amino acids. Germline loops: CDR1 WSHSY, CDR2 SAAADI. CDR3 loop: CASSSTNSNSYF. The CDR3 DNA reads as TGCGCCAGCAGTAGTACCAATTCTAATTCGTACTTC.